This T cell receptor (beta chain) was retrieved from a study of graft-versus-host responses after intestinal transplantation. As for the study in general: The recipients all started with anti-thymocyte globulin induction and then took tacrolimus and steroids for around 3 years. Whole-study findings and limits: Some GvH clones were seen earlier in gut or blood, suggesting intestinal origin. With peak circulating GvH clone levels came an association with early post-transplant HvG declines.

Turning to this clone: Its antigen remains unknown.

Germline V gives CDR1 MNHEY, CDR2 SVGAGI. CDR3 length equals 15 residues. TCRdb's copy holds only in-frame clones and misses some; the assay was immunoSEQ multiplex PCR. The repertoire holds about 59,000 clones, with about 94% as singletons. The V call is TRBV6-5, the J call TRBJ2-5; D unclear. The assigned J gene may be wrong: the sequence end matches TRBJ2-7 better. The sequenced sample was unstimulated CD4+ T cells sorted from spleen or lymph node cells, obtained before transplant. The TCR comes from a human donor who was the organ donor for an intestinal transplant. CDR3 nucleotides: TGTGCCAGCAGTTACCTTTGGGGTCTCTCCTACGAGCAGTACTTC. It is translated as CASSYLWGLSYEQYF.